The clone carrying this T cell receptor (beta chain) was observed once. Its antigen is not identified. This entry comes from a study of cytomegalovirus exposure and HLA in healthy donors. Study overall: Around 80 million unique TCRs from HLA-typed donors were held in an early data release.

Unmatched junction bases numbered 6, after V lost 5 bases and J lost 0 bases. This CDR3 spans 17 amino acids. Germline V lookup: CDR1 GTSNPN, CDR2 SVGIG (reference sequence). General study findings and limits: A later analysis reportedly found fewer N-insertions in an Asian-associated ancestry cluster than the roughly 680-donor mean. According to an earlier analysis, most TCR beta V segments yielded productive rearrangements about 90% or about 30% of the time.

Primers: 60 Vbeta forward and 13 Jbeta reverse. Sequenced by immunoSEQ multiplex PCR; TCRdb stores in-frame clones only, minus some. In the table there are under 150,000 clones, 80% to 90% of which are singletons. The source of this sequence is a man aged 50-59 years in good health and CMV-seronegative. The sequenced sample was PBMCs. V is TRBV30 and J is TRBJ2-6; TRBD1 aligns across 11 bases. The CDR3 coding sequence is TGTGCCTGGCATACCGGGACAGGGGGCTCTGGGGCCAACGTCCTGACTTTC. This sequence encodes CAWHTGTGGSGANVLTF.